This T cell receptor (beta chain) emerged from a study of vaccination and CD4 T cells after COVID-19. About the research overall: Researchers treated cells with overlapping spike peptides taken from SARS-CoV-2, HCoV-NL63, HCoV-OC43 and HCoV-229E. Study-wide results and caveats: The median number of SARS-CoV-2-reactive clonotypes increased from about 20 to 38, a change that did not reach significance.

Regarding treatment: roughly ten-day PBMC culture with coronavirus spike peptide pools or control peptides (ViraFEST assay). On this clonotype itself: Its antigen is as yet unknown.

The CDR3 runs to 20 residues. CDR1 is SGHTA, CDR2 FQGTGA, per germline. V lost 2 bases to trimming and J lost 3 bases; unmatched junction nucleotides: 12. The Oncomine TCR Beta short-read assay was applied to DNA of cultured CD4+ T cells. TCRdb re-analysed the PCR reads in MiXCR, keeping a single row per CDR3 protein. The profile shows around 21,000 distinct CDR3 sequences, around 58% of them singletons. This chain uses TRBV7-3 with TRBJ2-2; 13 bases line up with TRBD2. Sequencing was performed on CD4+ T cells from blood, cultured in vitro. The origin of this receptor is a human donor who had recovered from COVID-19. As DNA, the CDR3 is TGTGCCAGCAGCTTAGGAGGCGGACTAGCGGGAGTGTTGGACACCGGGGAGCTGTTTTTT. This codes for CASSLGGGLAGVLDTGELFF.